This TCR beta chain is drawn from a study of cytomegalovirus exposure and HLA in healthy donors. Study information: According to later analysis, the same platform produced the approximately 120 validation and about 700 first-cohort repertoires.

V was clipped by 0 bases and J by 8 bases; unmatched bases: 16. Looked up from germline, CDR1 is LGHNA and CDR2 is YNFKEQ. This CDR3 region has 18 residues. Generated by immunoSEQ multiplex PCR, the TCRdb table keeps only in-frame clones and is missing some. Here the sample spans 200,000 to 250,000 clones, approximately 87% being singletons. Whole-study findings and limits: A few CMV-associated chains were confirmed in vitro to be specific for CMV antigens.

The donors were members of the validation cohort, which comprised 90 to 150 subjects and was separate from the first cohort of 666 subjects. Of note for this clone: Its antigen is as yet unknown.

Sample: PBMCs. The chain is built from TRBV4-2 and TRBJ2-1; 7 bases map to TRBD2. The sequence was collected from a woman between 18 and 30 years old in good health and CMV-seronegative. CDR3 protein: CASSQDRASGHVRDEQFF. The CDR3 DNA is TGTGCCAGCAGCCAAGATAGGGCTAGCGGCCACGTCAGGGATGAGCAGTTCTTC.